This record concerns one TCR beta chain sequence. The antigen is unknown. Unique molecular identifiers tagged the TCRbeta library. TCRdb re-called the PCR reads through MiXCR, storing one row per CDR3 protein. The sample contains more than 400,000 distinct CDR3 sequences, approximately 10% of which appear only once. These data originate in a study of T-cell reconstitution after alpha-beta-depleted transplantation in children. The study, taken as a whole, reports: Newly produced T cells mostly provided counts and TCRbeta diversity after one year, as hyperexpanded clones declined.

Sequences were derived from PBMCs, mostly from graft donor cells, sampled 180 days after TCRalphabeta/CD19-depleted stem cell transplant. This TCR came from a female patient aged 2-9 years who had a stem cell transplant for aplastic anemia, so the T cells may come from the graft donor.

The CDR3 sequence: CASSEYPGSGNTIYF. The DNA of the CDR3 is TGTGCCAGCAGTGAATACCCCGGCTCTGGAAACACCATATATTTT. This chain uses TRBV25-1 with TRBJ1-3; D unresolved. V lost 0 bases and J 0 bases, leaving 6 bases between the germline ends. The CDR3 covers 15 residues. The germline V gene has CDR1 MGHDK and CDR2 SYGVNS.